This note documents a single T cell receptor (beta chain) sequence. This clonotype has ten or more counts. The specificity of this receptor is unknown. No base quality values were provided; no much bigger clone lies one nucleotide off. The time point label for this specimen denotes: persistent/refractory GD, antithyroid drugs over 5 years with positive TRAb. For both TCR sequencing and RNA sequencing, RNA was extracted from PBMCs in TRIzol. The diagnosis of Graves' disease followed American Thyroid Association guidelines. Patients were recruited from an endocrinology department in Xi'an, China. From each patient, nine milliliters of peripheral blood was collected into an EDTA anticoagulant tube. PBMCs were isolated by Ficoll Paque Plus density gradient separation without further T cell sorting. An Agilent 2100 Bioanalyzer and agarose gel were used to assess RNA quality, and a NanoDrop 2000 was used to measure RNA concentration.

The library was obtained by multiplex PCR. The run used an Illumina HiSeq 4000. To build TCR beta libraries, CDR3 regions were amplified by Arm-PCR using iRepertoire HTBI primers. Before sequencing, the PCR products underwent gel purification. The source study handled its data this way. Across samples, 62 TRBV and 14 TRBJ segments were identified and used for gene usage analysis of CDR3 amino acid clonotypes. Filtered high-quality paired reads were merged into contigs using COPE and FqMerger. BLAST was used to align contigs to IMGT TRBV, TRBD and TRBJ reference genes, with CDR3 defined following IMGT. Any clonotype with a frequency above 0.1% was classified as a highly expanded clone. Shannon entropy served as the measure of repertoire diversity, while the Gini coefficient captured V-J evenness. Clonotypes shared by more than one individual were considered public. In TCRdb, the public reads were trimmed at Q25 with fastp and aligned with MiXCR, with productive beta chains retained. Identical CDR3 protein sequences are pooled into one entry, listed with their most common genes and DNA. TCRdb, not the authors, supplied the V and J calls. This sample is represented by approximately 400,000 distinct CDR3 sequences; roughly 25% of them were singletons. Of the sample, under 35% is held by the ten largest clones.

The data originate from a study of regulatory T cells in long-lasting Graves disease (dated by TCRdb to the early 2020s). In terms of the full investigation: Persistent Graves' disease was defined as antithyroid drug treatment for over 5 years with persistently positive TSH receptor autoantibodies. This study used TCR sequencing and RNA sequencing of peripheral blood to compare persistent Graves' disease patients against newly diagnosed Graves' disease patients. The study was registered as a clinical trial and conducted in China. A total of roughly 33 samples were covered by TCR sequencing, comprising roughly 13 persistent and about 20 newly diagnosed Graves' disease patients. Antithyroid drugs had been taken for about 10.3 years on average by persistent Graves' disease patients in the clinical cohort. Broad study findings and their caveats: A larger number of public clonotypes was shared among persistent patients (over 2,500) than among newly diagnosed patients (roughly 930). Because the primary lesion, thyroid tissue, could not be accessed, the study looked at peripheral blood alone. As a limitation, the authors acknowledged that the small sample size may reduce accuracy. Persistent disease showed preferential use of TRBV28, TRBJ1-2 and TRBJ2-5, whereas newly diagnosed disease favored TRBV20-1 and TRBJ2-1. Persistent Graves' disease patients showed lower TCR Shannon entropy and fewer highly expanded clones than newly diagnosed patients, suggesting clonal expansion. Only the TCR beta chain was sequenced and analyzed.

From cysteine to phenylalanine, the CDR3 is 16 amino acids long. The CDR3 DNA has 48 bases and is translated from base 1. Trimming leaves V shorter by 4 bases and J shorter by 7 bases, with the junction holding 10 bases beyond the gene matches. For CDR1 and CDR2, the germline V gene lists LGHNT and FRNRAP. Material: peripheral blood mononuclear cells (PBMCs), obtained when the disease was refractory, from a patient treated with antithyroid drugs. The receptor chain draws on TRBV12-5 and TRBJ2-1; 10 central nucleotides agree with TRBD2. The clonotype originates from a woman in her thirties or forties with Graves disease. Donor details come from another sample of the same person, matched by shared clones. The CDR3 sequence is CASGSRPGTSVNEQFF. The DNA sequence is given as TGTGCTAGTGGTTCGCGCCCCGGGACTAGCGTTAATGAGCAGTTCTTC.